The 21 T cell receptor beta chains listed next were all sequenced from one sample in a study of cytomegalovirus exposure and HLA in healthy donors. Assay used: immunoSEQ multiplex PCR; TCRdb lists only in-frame clones, some missing. The sample shows some 180,000 clones, 86% of them seen only once. Sequencing was carried out using PBMCs. Source of these receptors: a man aged 25-45 years in good health and CMV-seropositive.

This clone was seen a single time. J is TRBJ2-1 and V is TRBV10-3; 10 nucleotides line up with TRBD2. In germline, CDR1 is ENHRY, CDR2 SYGVKD. The CDR3 is made up of 15 amino acids. With 4 bases clipped from V and 7 bases from J, the junction kept 7 bases outside the gene matches. The CDR3 bases are TGTGCCATCAGTGGTAGCGGGGGGCCTTATAATGAGCAGTTCTTC. This translates into CAISGSGGPYNEQFF.

V is TRBV9 and J is TRBJ1-6; unclear D gene. The V gene lost 4 bases and the J gene lost 8 bases, with 16 bases spanning the gap. The CDR3 sequence is 15 residues long. From germline, CDR1 is SGDLS and CDR2 YYNGEE. Here the CDR3 reads CASSPSWGSDSPLHF. The CDR3 DNA reads TGTGCCAGCAGCCCCTCCTGGGGTTCTGATTCACCCCTCCACTTT.

This chain uses TRBV4-3 with TRBJ1-2, with D uncertain. In germline, CDR1 is LGHNA, CDR2 YSLEER. This CDR3 is 16 amino acids long. Deletions cut 3 bases from V and 6 bases from J, with 20 bases between. As DNA, the CDR3 is TGCGCCAGCAGCCAGAGAAATGCCGCGGTCAAGGATGGCTACACCTTC. It codes for CASSQRNAAVKDGYTF.

The chain uses TRBV5-1 and TRBJ2-2, with 8 bases fitting TRBD2. The CDR3 extends over 15 amino acids. CDR1 is SGHRS, CDR2 YFSETQ, per germline. J gave up 4 bases and V 0 bases, and 2 bases lay outside the gene matches. For the CDR3, the DNA is TGCGCCAGCAGCTTGGCCCGGGGGGGCACCGGGGAGCTGTTTTTT. Translating it yields CASSLARGGTGELFF. Together with reference TRBV5-1 and TRBJ2-2, the CDR3 gives the full variable domain: KAGVTQTPRYLIKTRGQQVTLSCSPISGHRSVSWYQQTPGQGLQFLFEYFSETQRNKGNFPGRFSGRQFSNSRSEMNVSTLELGDSALYLCASSLARGGTGELFFGEGSRLTVL.

The J gene is TRBJ2-7, the V gene TRBV5-1; TRBD1 matches 8 bases. This CDR3 comprises 13 residues. Germline V CDR1 and CDR2: SGHRS, YFSETQ. The V and J ends lost 5 bases and 2 bases, in that order; junction bases with no gene match: 3. The CDR3 protein is CASSWDRTYEQYF. The CDR3 nucleotides are TGCGCCAGCAGTTGGGACAGGACCTACGAGCAGTACTTC.

The V gene is TRBV29-1, the J gene TRBJ2-2; TRBD1 matches at 9 bases. Per germline, CDR1 SQVTM and CDR2 ANQGSEA. This CDR3 comprises 15 residues. V gave up 7 bases and J gave up 4 bases; unmatched junction bases: 10. CDR3 DNA: TGCAGCGCCACAACCCCGGGACAGGGCACCGGGGAGCTGTTTTTT. It encodes CSATTPGQGTGELFF.

V and J are TRBV15 and TRBJ2-3; 7 bases agree with TRBD1. The CDR3 consists of 22 residues. CDR1 is LNHNV, CDR2 YYDKDF, per germline (reference sequence). V shed 0 bases, J shed 2 bases, and the junction held 23 bases outside the gene matches. DNA for the CDR3: TGTGCCACCAGCAGAGATTGGGTCGCCGGGACAGTTCCGTTCGGAGACACAGATACGCAGTATTTT. As protein: CATSRDWVAGTVPFGDTDTQYF.

This clone was observed a few times. This chain joins TRBV4-1 and TRBJ2-2; no firm D call. Trimming pared 1 base from V and 4 bases from J, leaving 4 bases between. The CDR3 runs 13 residues. Germline CDR1 is MGHRA and CDR2 is YSYEKL. The CDR3 region has the DNA TGCGCCAGCAGCCAAGTAGGCACCGGGGAGCTGTTTTTT. Encoded protein: CASSQVGTGELFF.

The chain couples TRBV9 to TRBJ2-7; possibly TRBD1 or TRBD2 for D (6 bases each). V lost 4 bases and J 4 bases, leaving 15 bases between the germline ends. This CDR3 has 14 residues. Germline assignment: CDR1 SGDLS and CDR2 YYNGEE. DNA of the CDR3: TGTGCCAGCAGCCCCATCGAGGGGGGTTACGAGCAGTACTTC. Its protein is CASSPIEGGYEQYF.

CDR3: CASSSTRQGFGYTF. The CDR3 coding sequence is TGTGCCAGCAGCTCGACTAGACAGGGATTTGGCTACACCTTC. The chain employs TRBV7-9 and TRBJ1-2, with 7 positions matching TRBD1. This CDR3 spans 14 amino acids. Germline CDR1 is SEHNR and CDR2 is FQNEAQ (reference sequence). V trimming: 4 bases; J trimming: 7 bases; junction bases outside the gene matches: 9.

This chain uses TRBV6-6 with TRBJ1-1; D is unclear. The V end lost 0 bases, the J end lost 6 bases, and 8 bases lay between the germline ends. This CDR3 is 13 amino acids long. Germline V gene data show CDR1 as MNHNY and CDR2 as SVGAGI (reference sequence). CDR3 bases: TGTGCCAGCAGTTACTCGGAAGGGCCTGAAGCTTTCTTT. Its protein product is CASSYSEGPEAFF.

Worth noting for this clone: Other nucleotide sequences from this sample produce the same CDR3. The chain joins TRBV6-5 to TRBJ2-5; TRBD1 matches 9 bases. Germline CDR1 reads MNHEY; CDR2 reads SVGAGI. V was pared by 6 bases and J by 5 bases, with 4 bases of the junction left unmatched. The CDR3 spans 13 residues. The CDR3 nucleotides read TGTGCCAGCAGATACAGGGGGCAGGAGACCCAGTACTTC. As protein: CASRYRGQETQYF.

The chain links TRBV27 to TRBJ2-1; TRBD2 matches at 15 bases. This CDR3 is 19 amino acids long. In germline, CDR1 is MNHEY, CDR2 SMNVEV (reference sequence). J lost 1 base, V lost 5 bases, and 9 bases had no gene match. The CDR3 DNA is TGTGCCAGCAGTCCCCCCGGGACTAGCGGGGGGTTATCCTACAATGAGCAGTTCTTC. Translated, it gives CASSPPGTSGGLSYNEQFF.

This clone was seen just once. The gene calls are TRBV6-5 and TRBJ1-1, with TRBD1 identical over 8 bases. This CDR3 is 15 amino acids long. In germline, CDR1 is MNHEY, CDR2 SVGAGI. The ends lost 10 bases at V and 0 bases at J; junction bases unmatched: 10. CDR3 loop: CATLGQGMMNTEAFF. DNA for the CDR3: TGTGCCACCCTTGGACAGGGCATGATGAACACTGAAGCTTTCTTT.

This clone was seen once. The genes are TRBV9 and TRBJ2-1; 15 bases align to TRBD2. The CDR3 length is 16 residues. J was trimmed by 12 bases and V by 4 bases; bases with no gene match: 11. Germline V CDR1 and CDR2: SGDLS, YYNGEE. The CDR3 coding sequence is TGTGCCAGCAGCCCTACCCCCGGGACTAGCGGGGGGCCGCAGTTCTTC. It translates to CASSPTPGTSGGPQFF.

V and J are TRBV30 and TRBJ2-2; 11 positions match TRBD1. Germline V lookup: CDR1 GTSNPN, CDR2 SVGIG (reference sequence). The V gene end was trimmed by 0 bases and the J gene end by 6 bases; junction bases not matched to a gene: 6. CDR3 length equals 16 residues. CDR3 DNA: TGTGCCTGGAGTGTATCGGACAGGGGGCGTTCCGGGGAGCTGTTTTTT. Residues: CAWSVSDRGRSGELFF.

The chain has TRBV7-2 and TRBJ1-5; 7 nucleotides match TRBD1. This CDR3 contains 17 residues. Germline loops: CDR1 SGHTA, CDR2 FQGNSA. The junction had 9 bases not matched to a gene; V was cut back by 3 bases and J by 1 base. The CDR3 is CASSFAAGTASNQPQHF. CDR3 sequence (DNA): TGTGCCAGCAGCTTCGCCGCCGGGACAGCCAGCAATCAGCCCCAGCATTTT.

This clone was detected once. CDR3 DNA sequence: TGTGCCAGCAGCCCACAAGGGGGCGGCTTAGAGACCCAGTACTTC. Its protein is CASSPQGGGLETQYF. This sequence joins TRBV11-3 and TRBJ2-5; 7 bases line up with TRBD1. The J segment lost 4 bases and the V segment lost 5 bases, leaving 10 bases of the junction unmatched. Per germline, CDR1 SGHNT and CDR2 YENEEA. The CDR3 extends over 15 amino acids. The full variable domain, completed using reference TRBV11-3 and TRBJ2-5, is EAGVVQSPRYKIIEKKQPVAFWCNPISGHNTLYWYLQNLGQGPELLIRYENEEAVDDSQLPKDRFSAERLKGVDSTLKIQPAELGDSAVYLCASSPQGGGLETQYFGPGTRLLVL.

This chain uses TRBV18 with TRBJ1-2; maybe TRBD1 (6 bases). The length of the CDR3 is 15 residues. Trimming removed 3 bases at V and 2 bases at J, with 13 bases between. Germline V gives CDR1 KGHSH, CDR2 LQKENI. The CDR3 DNA reads TGTGCCAGCTCACCGGGGGCAGGGCAAAACTATGGCTACACCTTC. Its protein is CASSPGAGQNYGYTF.

The chain couples TRBV9 to TRBJ2-5; no definite D call. CDR3 length: 12 amino acids. The germline V gene encodes CDR1 SGDLS and CDR2 YYNGEE. Between the trimmed V and J ends, which lost 0 bases and 10 bases, there was a span of 10 bases. The CDR3 loop is CASSVAENVQYF. The CDR3 region has the DNA TGTGCCAGCAGCGTAGCCGAGAATGTCCAGTACTTC.

The rearrangement joins TRBV9 to TRBJ2-3, with 12 bases matching TRBD2. V lost 0 bases, J lost 3 bases, and 5 bases stayed unmatched. Per germline, CDR1 SGDLS and CDR2 YYNGEE. The CDR3 is made up of 17 amino acids. CDR3 loop: CASSVAQTSGGTDTQYF. CDR3 coding DNA: TGTGCCAGCAGCGTAGCTCAGACTAGCGGGGGTACAGATACGCAGTATTTT.